A selection of T cell receptor beta chains follows, all from one sample in a study of blood T cell repertoires in COVID-19. Assay used: immunoSEQ multiplex PCR; TCRdb lists only in-frame clones, some missing. Of approximately 130,000 clones detected, roughly four fifths appear once; the ten largest clones hold 18%. The specimen sequenced was PBMCs or T cells enriched from blood (not recorded which). The receptors derive from a man aged 25-40 years who had recovered from COVID-19. Both conserved end residues are trimmed from each CDR3. Size tells how often a clone was seen (once, few, many) or the class of an expanded clone, and some rows leave it out.

v_call	cdr3_length	j_call	clone_size	cdr3_aa
TRBV11-2	16	TRBJ2-3	.	ASSLDLTSGYITDTQY
TRBV24-1	13	TRBJ1-5	.	ATSIRRQANQPQH
TRBV6-5	14	TRBJ2-1	.	ASSYSAGVSYNEQF
TRBV6-5	11	TRBJ2-1	.	ASQRDREGEQF
TRBV7-9	14	TRBJ2-7	.	ASSLRTPRGEYEQY
TRBV6-2/TRBV6-3	12	TRBJ1-1	.	ASSDRGGSTEAF
TRBV7-2	14	TRBJ2-3	.	ASSPRLAGSTDTQY
TRBV19	11	TRBJ1-1	.	AVHGGRRTEAF
TRBV29-1	11	TRBJ1-1	.	SVDQAVNTEAF
TRBV19	11	TRBJ1-1	.	ASSLRGNTEAF
TRBV18	12	TRBJ2-1	once	ASSAQGDYNEQF
TRBV9	14	TRBJ1-6	.	ASSVGRASGNSPLH
TRBV5-4	14	TRBJ2-5	once	ASSLLQGVGTETQY
TRBV7-9	13	TRBJ2-1	.	ASSLGGGPYNEQF
TRBV11-2	11	TRBJ1-2	.	ASSPQGGYGYT
TRBV6-5	12	TRBJ1-1	.	ASSKQEMNTEAF
TRBV25-1	15	TRBJ2-5	.	ASSEFSARRGQETQY
TRBV11-2	15	TRBJ2-1	.	ASSPTGGPGSYNEQF
TRBV6-5	13	TRBJ1-5	.	ASSNRGRDNQPQH
TRBV30	11	TRBJ1-4	.	AWSAVLYEKLF
TRBV14	13	TRBJ2-1	.	ASGPWVAGSNEQF
TRBV28	13	TRBJ1-6	.	ASRTGSPNNSPLH
TRBV9	14	TRBJ2-3	.	ASSLTNGGVTDTQY
TRBV21-1	12	TRBJ1-3	.	ASRTGGGGNTIY
TRBV5-1	12	TRBJ1-1	.	ASSLAPDSTEAF
TRBV6-1	13	TRBJ1-2	.	ASSTPRDSYYGYT
TRBV9	12	TRBJ2-7	.	ASSVDRGAYEQY
TRBV19	14	TRBJ2-5	.	ASSTSVTGGLKTQY
TRBV18	13	TRBJ1-1	.	ASSPGEIGHLEAF
TRBV5-1	11	TRBJ2-1	.	ASSEGVTNEQF
TRBV19	11	TRBJ1-2	.	ASTPEPNYGYT
TRBV10-3	12	TRBJ1-2	.	AISPGQGNYGYT
TRBV18	12	TRBJ2-5	.	ASSPPSVQETQY
TRBV7-9	13	TRBJ1-2	.	ASSLELTGGHGYT
TRBV15	10	TRBJ2-1	once	ATSRRANEQF
TRBV3-1/TRBV3-2	15	TRBJ2-3	once	ASSQGLAGPRGDTQY
TRBV5-5	14	TRBJ1-6	.	ASSPTFRAPDSPLH
TRBV11-2	14	TRBJ2-2	.	ASNTFLAGNTGELF
TRBV19	13	TRBJ1-2	.	ASSIDGGLIYGYT
TRBV7-9	13	TRBJ2-7	.	ASSFDSGSNSEQY
TRBV27	17	TRBJ2-3	.	ASGRDVASLAASTDTQY
TRBV25-1	16	TRBJ2-7	.	ASSDTEGAGRGRYEQY
TRBV21-1	17	TRBJ2-3	once	ASSKFGLPGQGKADTQY
TRBV5-1	12	TRBJ1-5	once	ASKRDSSNQPQH
TRBV2	11	TRBJ2-3	.	ASSELGTDTQY
TRBV5-1	11	TRBJ1-2	few	ASSLDKNYGYT
TRBV19	13	TRBJ2-2	.	ASSIGGRGTGELF
TRBV5-1	12	TRBJ2-1	few	ASSLEGLNNEQF
TRBV10-1	13	TRBJ2-3	.	ASSDLTGSTDTQY